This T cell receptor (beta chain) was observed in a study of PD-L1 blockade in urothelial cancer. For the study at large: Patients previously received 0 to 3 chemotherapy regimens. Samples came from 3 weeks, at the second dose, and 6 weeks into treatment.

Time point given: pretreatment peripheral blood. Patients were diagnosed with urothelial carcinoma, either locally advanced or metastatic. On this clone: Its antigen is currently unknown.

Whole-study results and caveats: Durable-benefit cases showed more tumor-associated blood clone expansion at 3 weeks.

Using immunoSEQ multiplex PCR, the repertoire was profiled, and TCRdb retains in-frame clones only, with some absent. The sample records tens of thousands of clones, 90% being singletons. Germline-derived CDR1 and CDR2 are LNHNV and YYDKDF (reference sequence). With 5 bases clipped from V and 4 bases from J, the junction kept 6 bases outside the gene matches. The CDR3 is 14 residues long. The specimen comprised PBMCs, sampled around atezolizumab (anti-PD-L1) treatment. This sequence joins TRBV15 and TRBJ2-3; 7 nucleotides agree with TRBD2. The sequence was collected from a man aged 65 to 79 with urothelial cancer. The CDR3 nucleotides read TGTGCCACCAGCGTCAATGCGGGAGCAGATACGCAGTATTTT. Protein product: CATSVNAGADTQYF. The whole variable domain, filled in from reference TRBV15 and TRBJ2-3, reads DAMVIQNPRYQVTQFGKPVTLSCSQTLNHNVMYWYQQKSSQAPKLLFHYYDKDFNNEADTPDNFQSRRPNTSFCFLDIRSPGLGDTAMYLCATSVNAGADTQYFGPGTRLTVL.